This TCR beta chain was profiled in a study of shared clonotypes between healthy human individuals. Whole-study findings and limits: Generation probabilities of non-shared clonotypes were lower (relative to those shared by all four donors). Donors were few, which limited the genetic and exposure-history diversity represented.

V was pared by 6 bases and J by 2 bases, with 10 bases between. The CDR3 consists of 12 residues. CDR1 is SQVTM, CDR2 ANQGSEA, per germline. Concerning this clone itself: Its antigen is unidentified.

Produced via immunoSEQ multiplex PCR; TCRdb's table is partial and in-frame only. The table lists roughly 600,000 clones, 95% to 98% of them singletons. The naive CD8 subset, CD45RO-negative cells positively selected for CCR7, excluded terminally differentiated effector memory CD45RA+ cells. The chain joins TRBV29-1 to TRBJ1-1, with a possible D match to TRBD1 (5 bases). The sequence was collected from a man younger than 45 in good health. The source material was naive CD8+ T cells sorted from blood. CDR3 nucleotide sequence: TGCAGCGTGACAGTGATTAACACTGAAGCTTTCTTT. As protein: CSVTVINTEAFF. The whole variable domain, filled in from reference TRBV29-1 and TRBJ1-1, reads SAVISQKPSRDICQRGTSLTIQCQVDSQVTMMFWYRQQPGQSLTLIATANQGSEATYESGFVIDKFPISRPNLTFSTLTVSNMSPEDSSIYLCSVTVINTEAFFGQGTRLTVV.